A single sample gave rise to the 18 T cell receptor beta chains below, sequenced in a study of shared clonotypes between healthy human individuals. Produced via immunoSEQ multiplex PCR; TCRdb's table is partial and in-frame only. The sample holds around 2.3 million clones, approximately 96% seen once. Sequenced input: naive CD4+ T cells sorted from blood. As for subset: CD45RA+ positively selected. The receptors were gathered from a man between 18 and 35 years old in good health.

Worth noting for this clone: In the same sample, other DNA sequences code for this CDR3. V gene TRBV5-1 combines with J gene TRBJ2-5, with D possibly TRBD2 on 6 matching bases. V lost 2 bases, J lost 5 bases, and 10 bases lay in between. The CDR3 spans 13 residues. Germline V CDR1 and CDR2: SGHRS, YFSETQ. CDR3 bases: TGCGCCAGCAGCTTCGGGGGTTCGGAGACCCAGTACTTC. It specifies CASSFGGSETQYF.

This chain uses TRBV11-2 with TRBJ1-1, with D possibly matching TRBD1 (6 bases). V lost 5 bases and J lost 0, with 13 bases in between. Germline CDR1 is SGHAT and CDR2 is FQNNGV. The CDR3 loop spans 15 amino acids. In nucleotides, the CDR3 is TGTGCCAGCAGCATACGGCAGGGGTTGAACACTGAAGCTTTCTTT. The encoded protein is CASSIRQGLNTEAFF.

The rearrangement uses TRBV6-6 and TRBJ1-5; 9 bases agree with TRBD1. Germline V CDR1 and CDR2: MNHNY, SVGAGI (reference sequence). The CDR3 covers 16 residues. J lost 1 base, V lost 2 bases, and 3 bases had no gene match. CDR3 region: CASSYTGGGSNQPQHF. The CDR3 DNA sequence: TGTGCCAGCAGTTACACAGGGGGCGGAAGCAATCAGCCCCAGCATTTT.

The CDR3 DNA sequence: TGCGCCAGCAGCTTCCTGACAGGGCAAGAGACCCAGTACTTC. It specifies CASSFLTGQETQYF. The chain combines TRBV5-1 with TRBJ2-5, with 7 nucleotides matching TRBD1. Germline assignment: CDR1 SGHRS and CDR2 YFSETQ. Trimming took 2 bases from V and 2 from J; bases not matched to a gene: 3. This CDR3 has 14 residues.

The gene calls are TRBV9 and TRBJ1-5; TRBD1 might be the D (5 bases). Trimming stripped 4 bases from V and 6 bases from J, with 14 bases between. Germline V CDR1 and CDR2: SGDLS, YYNGEE. CDR3 size: 14 residues. This CDR3 reads CASSPQAGLQPQHF. The DNA of the CDR3 is TGTGCCAGCAGCCCCCAGGCAGGGCTTCAGCCCCAGCATTTT.

The CDR3 here is CASGGIPETQYF. In nucleotides, the CDR3 is TGTGCCAGCGGGGGGATCCCGGAGACCCAGTACTTC. The chain employs TRBV25-1 and TRBJ2-5; perhaps TRBD2 as D (6 bases). V lost 8 bases and J lost 5, with 12 bases in between. CDR3 length equals 12 residues. CDR1 is MGHDK, CDR2 SYGVNS, per germline.

This clone was picked up one time. The rearrangement joins TRBV6-5 to TRBJ2-7, with TRBD1 matching over 7 bases. V lost 2 bases and J lost 6; bases outside the gene matches: 7. Germline V gives CDR1 MNHEY, CDR2 SVGAGI. The CDR3 covers 14 residues. The CDR3 region has the DNA TGTGCCAGCAGTTACGTAGAGGGGGCCGGCGAGCAGTACTTC. This gives the protein CASSYVEGAGEQYF.

The chain is built from TRBV5-1 and TRBJ2-7; either TRBD1 or TRBD2 may fit D (5 bases each). The V and J ends lost 4 bases and 1 base respectively, with 21 bases between them. Germline V gene lookup returns CDR1 SGHRS and CDR2 YFSETQ. The CDR3 length is 17 residues. The CDR3 region is CASSVRGNPLLSYEQYF. CDR3 nucleotides: TGCGCCAGCAGCGTCCGGGGCAATCCCTTACTGTCCTACGAGCAGTACTTC.

The V gene is TRBV2, the J gene TRBJ2-1, with D unclear. Trimming shortened V by 4 bases and J by 2 bases, and 6 bases separated the two germline ends. In germline, CDR1 is SNHLY, CDR2 FYNNEI. The CDR3 is 13 amino acids. Here the CDR3 DNA reads TGTGCCAGCAGTGGGAAGACCTACAATGAGCAGTTCTTC. As protein: CASSGKTYNEQFF.

This chain links TRBV5-1 with TRBJ2-7; perhaps TRBD2 as D (5 bases). CDR1 SGHRS and CDR2 YFSETQ come from the germline V gene. Between the trimmed V and J ends, which lost 1 base and 0 bases, there was a span of 11 bases. This CDR3 region has 15 residues. This CDR3 is CASSLPSGNSYEQYF. The CDR3 DNA is TGCGCCAGCAGCTTGCCCTCGGGAAACTCCTACGAGCAGTACTTC.

The chain carries TRBV5-1 and TRBJ2-5; D is possibly TRBD2 (6 bases). V was pared by 4 bases and J by 1 base, with 14 bases between. The CDR3 runs 15 residues. Germline V CDR1 and CDR2: SGHRS, YFSETQ. CDR3 sequence: CASSPGGQGQETQYF. CDR3 bases: TGCGCCAGCAGCCCAGGAGGGCAGGGCCAAGAGACCCAGTACTTC.

The genes are TRBV6-7 and TRBJ2-7; D ambiguous. TRBV6-7 is an ORF; its function is uncertain. This CDR3 spans 12 amino acids. V gave up 6 bases and J gave up 7 bases, with 13 bases separating them. In DNA form, the CDR3 reads TGTGCCAGCAGCAAAATCCCCCTGGAGCAGTACTTC. It yields the protein CASSKIPLEQYF.

The V call is TRBV11-3, the J call TRBJ2-1; D not certain. There are 17 residues in the CDR3. Trimming removed 0 bases from V and 2 bases from J, with 14 bases in between. Germline V gene sequence: CDR1 SGHNT, CDR2 YENEEA. The CDR3 here is CASSLDPVQAPYNEQFF. The CDR3 DNA reads as TGTGCCAGCAGCTTAGATCCAGTCCAGGCCCCCTACAATGAGCAGTTCTTC.

V gene TRBV7-9 combines with J gene TRBJ2-5, with 9 nucleotides matching TRBD1. This CDR3 region has 15 residues. Germline V CDR1 and CDR2: SEHNR, FQNEAQ (reference sequence). After removal of 0 bases from V and 2 bases from J, the junction contained 1 base not matched to a gene. The CDR3 nucleotides read TGTGCCAGCAGCTTAGCGGGGACAGGGCAAGAGACCCAGTACTTC. Protein product: CASSLAGTGQETQYF.

CDR3 protein: CASRTTGGTEAFF. The CDR3 DNA follows: TGCGCCAGCAGGACTACAGGGGGCACTGAAGCTTTCTTT. This chain links TRBV5-1 with TRBJ1-1, with 8 positions matching TRBD1. V gave up 5 bases and J gave up 4 bases; unmatched junction bases: 4. The germline V gene encodes CDR1 SGHRS and CDR2 YFSETQ. The CDR3 has 13 residues.

CDR3 protein: CASSLGQEGREQYF. CDR3 nucleotide sequence: TGCGCCAGCAGCTTGGGACAGGAAGGGCGCGAGCAGTACTTC. This chain links TRBV5-1 with TRBJ2-7; D possibly corresponds to TRBD1 (6 bases). Deletions cut 0 bases from V and 6 bases from J, with 13 bases between. CDR3 length equals 14 residues. CDR1 and CDR2 from the germline V gene are SGHRS and YFSETQ.

The V and J genes are TRBV30 and TRBJ1-4; D perhaps matches TRBD1 (5 bases). The CDR3 is 16 residues long. Germline CDR1 GTSNPN, CDR2 SVGIG (reference sequence). Trimming removed 5 bases from V and 7 bases from J, with 23 bases in between. CDR3 sequence: CAWEESGGGVSEKLFF. The CDR3 bases are TGTGCCTGGGAGGAGTCGGGCGGGGGAGTAAGTGAAAAACTGTTTTTT.

The chain couples TRBV2 to TRBJ2-7, with TRBD2 matching over 7 bases. CDR3 size: 11 residues. Germline V gives CDR1 SNHLY, CDR2 FYNNEI. The V and J ends lost 6 bases and 7 bases, in that order; junction bases with no gene match: 3. CDR3 coding DNA: TGTGCCAGCAGCTGGGGGGGTGAGCAGTACTTC. This codes for CASSWGGEQYF.